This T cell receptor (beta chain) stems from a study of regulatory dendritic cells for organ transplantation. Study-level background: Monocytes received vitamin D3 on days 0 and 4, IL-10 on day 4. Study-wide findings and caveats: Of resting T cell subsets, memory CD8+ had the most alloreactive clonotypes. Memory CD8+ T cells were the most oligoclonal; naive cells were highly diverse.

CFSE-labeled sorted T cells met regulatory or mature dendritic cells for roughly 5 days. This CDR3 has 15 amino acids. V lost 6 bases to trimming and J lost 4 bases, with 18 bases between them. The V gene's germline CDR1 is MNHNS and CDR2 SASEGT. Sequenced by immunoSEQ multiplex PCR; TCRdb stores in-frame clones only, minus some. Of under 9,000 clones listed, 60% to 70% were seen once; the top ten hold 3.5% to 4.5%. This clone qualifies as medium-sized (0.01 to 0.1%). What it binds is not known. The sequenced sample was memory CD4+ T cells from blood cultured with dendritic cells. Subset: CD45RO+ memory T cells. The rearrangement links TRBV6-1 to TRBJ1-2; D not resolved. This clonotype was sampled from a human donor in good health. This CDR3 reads CASSPSVQLGYGYTF. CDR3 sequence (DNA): TGTGCCAGCAGCCCATCTGTGCAACTTGGCTATGGCTACACCTTC.